This T cell receptor beta chain is drawn from a study of shared clonotypes between healthy human individuals. V lost 3 bases, J lost 3 bases, and 12 bases lay in between. CDR1 and CDR2 from the germline V gene are KGHSH and LQKENI. The length of the CDR3 is 15 residues. Clones were read by immunoSEQ multiplex PCR, and TCRdb kept only the in-frame ones, dropping some. In the table there are over a million clones, more than 65% of which are singletons. Sequencing was done on a sample of memory CD4+ T cells sorted from blood. Subset described: CD45RA-negative fraction. The clonotype was recovered from a young man in good health. The chain joins TRBV18 to TRBJ2-1; D is unresolved. The CDR3 region is CASSPSGNNYNEQFF. The DNA of the CDR3 is TGTGCCAGCTCACCCAGTGGCAACAACTACAATGAGCAGTTCTTC.